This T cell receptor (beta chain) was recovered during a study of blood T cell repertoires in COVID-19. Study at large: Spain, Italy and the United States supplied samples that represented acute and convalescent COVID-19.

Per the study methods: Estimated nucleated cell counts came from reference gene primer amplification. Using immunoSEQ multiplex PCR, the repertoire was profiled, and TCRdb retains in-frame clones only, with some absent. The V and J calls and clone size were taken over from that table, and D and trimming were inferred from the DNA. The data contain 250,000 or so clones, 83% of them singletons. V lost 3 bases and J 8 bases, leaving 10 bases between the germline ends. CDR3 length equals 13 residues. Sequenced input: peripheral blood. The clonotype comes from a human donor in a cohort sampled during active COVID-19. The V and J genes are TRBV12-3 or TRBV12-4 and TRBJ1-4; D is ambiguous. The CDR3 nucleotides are TGTGCCAGCAGTTTGCGGAGTAGGGAAAAACTGTTTTTT. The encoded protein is CASSLRSREKLFF.